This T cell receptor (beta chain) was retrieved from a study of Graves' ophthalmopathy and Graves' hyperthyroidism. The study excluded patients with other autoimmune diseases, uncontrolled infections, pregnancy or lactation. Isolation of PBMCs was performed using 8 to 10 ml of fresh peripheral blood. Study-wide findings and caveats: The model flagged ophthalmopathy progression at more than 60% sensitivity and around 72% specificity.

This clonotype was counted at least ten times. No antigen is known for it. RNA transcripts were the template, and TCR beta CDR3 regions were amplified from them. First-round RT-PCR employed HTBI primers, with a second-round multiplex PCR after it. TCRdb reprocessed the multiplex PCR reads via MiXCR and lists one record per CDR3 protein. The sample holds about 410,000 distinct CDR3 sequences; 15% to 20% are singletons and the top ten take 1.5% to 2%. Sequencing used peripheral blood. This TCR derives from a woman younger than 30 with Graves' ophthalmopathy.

The CDR3 reads CASSIDGTSGYEQYF. The CDR3, as DNA: TGTGCCAGCAGCATTGACGGGACTAGCGGCTACGAGCAGTACTTC. The genes are TRBV7-2 and TRBJ2-7; 11 bases map to TRBD2. Germline values: CDR1 SGHTA, CDR2 FQGNSA. This CDR3 contains 15 residues. V dropped 5 bases and J dropped 3; count of bases not matched to a gene: 6.